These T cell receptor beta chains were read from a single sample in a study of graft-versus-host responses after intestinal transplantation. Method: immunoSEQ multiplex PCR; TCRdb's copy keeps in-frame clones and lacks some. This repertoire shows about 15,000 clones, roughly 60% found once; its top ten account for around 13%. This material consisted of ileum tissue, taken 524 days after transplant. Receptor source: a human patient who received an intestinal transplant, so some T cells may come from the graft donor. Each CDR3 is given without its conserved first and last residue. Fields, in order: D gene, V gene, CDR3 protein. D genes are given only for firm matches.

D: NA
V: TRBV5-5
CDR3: ASSRGSSGNTIY

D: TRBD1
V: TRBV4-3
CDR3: ASSQDRGTGGFYGYT

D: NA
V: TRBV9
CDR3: ASSVERGSNYGYT

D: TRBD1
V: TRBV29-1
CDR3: SVAPGQGYGELF

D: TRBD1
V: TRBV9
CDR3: ASSVEDRGKNEQF

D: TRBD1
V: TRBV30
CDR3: AGTGSSYEQY

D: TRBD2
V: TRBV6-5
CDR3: ASSYRDYQNEQY

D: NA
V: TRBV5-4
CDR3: ASSEAGGNQPQH

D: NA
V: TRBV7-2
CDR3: ASSTDSYGYT

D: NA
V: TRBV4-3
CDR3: ASSQGYGRGSSTDTQY

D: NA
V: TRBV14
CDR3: ASSPWLREETQY

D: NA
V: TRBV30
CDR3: AWSWEGNTIY

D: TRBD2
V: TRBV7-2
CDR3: ASSLRSSGPYEQY

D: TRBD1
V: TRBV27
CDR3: ASSKTGQGGYEQY

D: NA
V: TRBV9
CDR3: ASSPRGTGNTIY

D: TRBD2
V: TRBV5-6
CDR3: ASSVAGGVNEQF

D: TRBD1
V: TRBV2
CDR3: ASSGEIRGLSNQPQH

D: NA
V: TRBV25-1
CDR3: ASSPGGDTEAF

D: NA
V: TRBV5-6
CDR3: ASSLARSIYGYT

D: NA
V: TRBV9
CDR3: ASSPAGGNTIY

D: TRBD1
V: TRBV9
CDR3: ASSGTGTGKGNEQF

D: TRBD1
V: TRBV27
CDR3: ASRSRGLGNTIY

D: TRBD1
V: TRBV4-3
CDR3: ASSQGILETGYYGYT

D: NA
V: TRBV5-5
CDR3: ASSLGRDWYTGELF

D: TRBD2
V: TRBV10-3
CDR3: ATGLATDTQY

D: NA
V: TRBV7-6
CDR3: ASSLSRGETQY

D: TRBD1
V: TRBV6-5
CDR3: ASSYSRQGGRETQY

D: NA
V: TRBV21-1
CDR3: ASSTQTGSAGDTQY

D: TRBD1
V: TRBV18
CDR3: ASSPDRGRNTGELF

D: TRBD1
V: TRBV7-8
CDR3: ASSRDSRDYGYT

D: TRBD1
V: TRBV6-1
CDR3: ATHGQGDNSPLH

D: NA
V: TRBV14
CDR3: ASSLPRGFGETQY

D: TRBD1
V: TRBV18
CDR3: ASSPDRVSSGNTIY

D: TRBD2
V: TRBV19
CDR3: ASSIVGPGVGGGYNEQF

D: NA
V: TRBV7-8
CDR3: ASSLAQFAPPRDSQETQY

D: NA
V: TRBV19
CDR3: ASSIRGETQY

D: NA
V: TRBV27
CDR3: ASSPDPGWWYSPLH

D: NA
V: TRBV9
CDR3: ASSVADSYGYT

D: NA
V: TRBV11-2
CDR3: ASSLGTVGEQF